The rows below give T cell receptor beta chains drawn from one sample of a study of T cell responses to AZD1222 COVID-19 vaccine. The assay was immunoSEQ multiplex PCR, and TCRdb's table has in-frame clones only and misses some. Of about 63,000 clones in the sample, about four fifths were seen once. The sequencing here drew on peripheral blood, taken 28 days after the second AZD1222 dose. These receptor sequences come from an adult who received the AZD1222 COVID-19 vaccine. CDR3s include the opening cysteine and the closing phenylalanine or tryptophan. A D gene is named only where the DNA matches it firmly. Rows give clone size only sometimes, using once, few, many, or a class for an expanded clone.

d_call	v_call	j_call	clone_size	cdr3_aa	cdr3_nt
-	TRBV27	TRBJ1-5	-	CASRIGTVNNQPQHF	TGTGCCAGCAGAATCGGGACGGTCAACAATCAGCCCCAGCATTTT
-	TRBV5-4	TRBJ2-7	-	CASSLAVRADSSYEQYF	TGTGCCAGCAGCTTGGCGGTGAGAGCGGACAGCTCCTACGAGCAGTACTTC
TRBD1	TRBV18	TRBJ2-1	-	CASSPPVGQSSYNEQFF	TGTGCCAGCTCACCACCGGTGGGACAGAGCTCCTACAATGAGCAGTTCTTC
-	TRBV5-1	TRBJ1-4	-	CASSLGTTNEKLFF	TGCGCCAGCAGCTTGGGTACAACTAATGAAAAACTGTTTTTT
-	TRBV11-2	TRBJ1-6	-	CASTFLGGAKGGSPLHF	TGTGCCAGCACCTTCCTTGGGGGGGCTAAGGGTGGATCACCCCTCCACTTT
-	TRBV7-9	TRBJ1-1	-	CASSSTYEGETEAFF	TGTGCCAGCAGCTCAACTTACGAGGGGGAAACTGAAGCTTTCTTT
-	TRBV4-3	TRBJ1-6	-	CASSQDEGRASPLHF	TGCGCCAGCAGCCAAGATGAAGGAAGGGCATCACCCCTCCACTTT
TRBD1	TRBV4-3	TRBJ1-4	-	CASSNTGGEDEKLFF	TGCGCCAGCAGCAACACAGGGGGAGAAGATGAAAAACTGTTTTTT
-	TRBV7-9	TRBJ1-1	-	CASSLDVRTEAFF	TGTGCCAGCAGCTTAGATGTGAGAACTGAAGCTTTCTTT
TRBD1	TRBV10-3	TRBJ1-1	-	CAISEEGAGTEAFF	TGTGCCATCAGTGAAGAGGGGGCTGGCACTGAAGCTTTCTTT
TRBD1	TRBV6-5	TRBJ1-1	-	CASSYHGQAYTEAFF	TGTGCCAGCAGTTACCACGGACAGGCATACACTGAAGCTTTCTTT
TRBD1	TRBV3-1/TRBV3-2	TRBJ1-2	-	CASSQDLDRGLFGGYTF	TGTGCCAGCAGCCAAGATTTGGACAGGGGGCTTTTCGGTGGCTACACCTTC
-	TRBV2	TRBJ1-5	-	CASSEAVTNNQPQHF	TGTGCCAGCAGTGAAGCGGTGACGAACAATCAGCCCCAGCATTTT
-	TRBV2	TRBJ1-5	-	CASSRGSGSNQPQHF	TGTGCCAGCAGTAGGGGGAGTGGGAGCAATCAGCCCCAGCATTTT
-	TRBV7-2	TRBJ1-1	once	CASSTTLGETEAFF	TGTGCCAGCAGCACTACATTGGGGGAGACTGAAGCTTTCTTT
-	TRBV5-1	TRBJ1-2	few	CASSLGVSGNYGYTF	TGCGCCAGCAGCTTAGGGGTGTCGGGGAACTATGGCTACACCTTC
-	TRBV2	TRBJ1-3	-	CASMGFVSGNTIYF	TGTGCCAGCATGGGGTTTGTCTCTGGAAACACCATATATTTT
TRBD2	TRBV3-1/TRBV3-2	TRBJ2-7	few	CASGRGGGNEQYF	TGTGCCAGCGGACGGGGGGGCGGTAACGAGCAGTACTTC
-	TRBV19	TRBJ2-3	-	CASSTPGNGGDTQYF	TGTGCCAGTAGTACCCCGGGAAATGGAGGGGATACGCAGTATTTT
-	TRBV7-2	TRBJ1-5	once	CASSLYSSNQPQHF	TGTGCCAGCAGCCTTTACAGTTCCAATCAGCCCCAGCATTTT